The 21 T cell receptor beta chains given below trace back to one sample, sequenced in a study of blood T cell repertoires in COVID-19. The protocol was immunoSEQ multiplex PCR, while the TCRdb copy is restricted to in-frame clones and leaves out a portion. The sample records some 150,000 clones, roughly 82% being singletons. Sequenced: peripheral blood. These TCRs come from a woman aged 50 to 65 in a cohort sampled during active or convalescent COVID-19.

The J gene is TRBJ2-1, the V gene TRBV11-2; 8 nucleotides align to TRBD1. V was clipped by 3 bases and J by 2 bases; unmatched bases: 3. Per the germline V gene, CDR1 is SGHAT and CDR2 is FQNNGV. The CDR3 is made up of 15 amino acids. The CDR3 sequence: CASSLTGVPYNEQFF. For the CDR3, the DNA is TGTGCCAGCAGCTTGACAGGGGTACCCTACAATGAGCAGTTCTTC.

The chain uses TRBV5-1 and TRBJ1-2; D remains ambiguous. Trimming removed 4 bases at V and 0 bases at J, with 10 bases between. Germline CDR1 reads SGHRS; CDR2 reads YFSETQ. The CDR3 runs to 14 residues. The CDR3 loop reads CASSPVPPNYGYTF. CDR3 bases: TGCGCCAGCAGCCCAGTACCTCCTAACTATGGCTACACCTTC.

The chain combines TRBV9 with TRBJ1-6; the D is unclear. The germline CDR1 and CDR2 sequences are SGDLS and YYNGEE. With 4 bases removed from V and 13 bases from J, the gap between germline ends came to 15 bases. The CDR3 is 13 amino acids. The CDR3 sequence: CASSPGRTAPLHF. CDR3 nucleotide sequence: TGTGCCAGCAGCCCCGGGAGGACTGCGCCCCTCCACTTT.

The chain carries TRBV7-8 and TRBJ1-5; no clear D gene. Per the germline V gene, CDR1 is SGHVS and CDR2 is FQNEAQ. V lost 1 base to trimming and J lost 10 bases, with 14 bases between them. There are 14 residues in the CDR3. The CDR3 coding sequence is TGTGCCAGCAGCTTAGGGCCACCGAGGAAACCCCAGCATTTT. This translates into CASSLGPPRKPQHF. The variable domain in full, completed from reference TRBV7-8 and TRBJ1-5, reads GAGVSQSPRYKVAKRGQDVALRCDPISGHVSLFWYQQALGQGPEFLTYFQNEAQLDKSGLPSDRFFAERPEGSVSTLKIQRTQQEDSAVYLCASSLGPPRKPQHFGDGTRLSIL.

The genes are TRBV5-1 and TRBJ1-2, with 10 bases identical to TRBD1. This CDR3 has 17 amino acids. CDR1 is SGHRS, CDR2 YFSETQ, per germline. V lost 3 bases to trimming and J lost 4 bases; unmatched junction nucleotides: 12. CDR3 coding DNA: TGCGCCAGCAGCTCGCCGACCGGGACAGGGGCTACCTATGGCTACACCTTC. Its translation is CASSSPTGTGATYGYTF.

This chain's CDR3 is CASSRGQGAVTNEKLFF. The CDR3 DNA sequence: TGTGCCAGCAGCCGCGGACAGGGGGCGGTAACTAATGAAAAACTGTTTTTT. The rearrangement joins TRBV7-9 to TRBJ1-4, with 11 bases identical to TRBD1. With 5 bases clipped from V and 1 base from J, the junction kept 6 bases outside the gene matches. Germline V CDR1 and CDR2: SEHNR, FQNEAQ (reference sequence). This CDR3 is 17 amino acids long.

The chain uses TRBV7-8 and TRBJ2-3; D possibly corresponds to TRBD2 (6 bases). Per the germline V gene, CDR1 is SGHVS and CDR2 is FQNEAQ. V was trimmed by 5 bases and J by 10 bases, leaving 13 bases between them. The length of the CDR3 is 12 residues. The chain's CDR3 is CASSPPRGAQYF. The CDR3 DNA reads TGTGCCAGCAGCCCGCCCCGCGGGGCGCAGTATTTT.

This clone has more than one count but fewer than ten. This chain uses TRBV19 with TRBJ1-5, with 8 bases matching TRBD1. The J segment lost 6 bases and the V segment lost 7 bases, leaving 17 bases of the junction unmatched. The length of the CDR3 is 17 residues. In germline, CDR1 is LNHDA, CDR2 SQIVND (reference sequence). Written as DNA, the CDR3 is TGTGCCAGTAAAACTATAGGTATCGGACAGGGAAGTCAGCCCCAGCATTTT. This gives the protein CASKTIGIGQGSQPQHF.

The genes are TRBV7-3 and TRBJ1-1, with a weak D call TRBD1 (5 bases). The germline V gene has CDR1 SGHTA and CDR2 FQGTGA. V lost 3 bases to trimming and J lost 2 bases, with 7 bases between them. The CDR3 sequence is 13 residues long. The CDR3 protein is CASSLDTNTEAFF. The CDR3 coding sequence is TGTGCCAGCAGCTTGGACACCAACACTGAAGCTTTCTTT.

The rearrangement joins TRBV6-5 to TRBJ1-2; 10 nucleotides line up with TRBD1. CDR3 length: 15 amino acids. Germline V gene sequence: CDR1 MNHEY, CDR2 SVGAGI. Trimming at V came to 4 bases and at J to 2 bases, leaving 4 bases not matched to a gene. The DNA for the CDR3 is TGTGCCAGCAGTTCCGGGACAGGGGCCAACTATGGCTACACCTTC. This translates into CASSSGTGANYGYTF.

The J gene is TRBJ1-4, the V gene TRBV2; TRBD1 might be the D (5 bases). Germline-derived CDR1 and CDR2 are SNHLY and FYNNEI. The CDR3 totals 13 residues. The germline V and J ends were trimmed by 7 bases and 5 bases, with 11 bases remaining between them. The DNA of the CDR3 is TGTGCCAGCAACCTGGGGGGGAATGAAAAACTGTTTTTT. Residues: CASNLGGNEKLFF.

The chain couples TRBV7-3 to TRBJ2-3; 15 bases align to TRBD2. The CDR3 length is 16 residues. CDR1 and CDR2 (germline): SGHTA, FQGTGA. V lost 5 bases, J lost 5 bases, and 5 bases stayed unmatched. The CDR3 loop reads CASSLGLAGGQDTQYF. In nucleotides, the CDR3 is TGTGCCAGCAGCCTGGGACTAGCGGGGGGTCAAGATACGCAGTATTTT.

The rearrangement links TRBV5-4 to TRBJ2-3; 10 positions match TRBD2. V shed 4 bases and J 1 base; nucleotides not matched to a gene: 3. Per the germline V gene, CDR1 is SGHNT and CDR2 is YYREEE (reference sequence). CDR3 length equals 15 residues. CDR3: CASSLLAGGTDTQYF. In nucleotides, the CDR3 is TGTGCCAGCAGCCTCCTAGCGGGGGGCACAGATACGCAGTATTTT.

V is TRBV4-3 and J is TRBJ2-7; TRBD2 agrees at 9 bases. This CDR3 is 16 amino acids long. Germline CDR1 LGHNA, CDR2 YSLEER. The V and J ends lost 4 bases and 4 bases, in that order; junction bases with no gene match: 11. The CDR3 nucleotides read TGCGCCAGCAGCCCAGGAGGCAGCGGGGGGTGGTACGAGCAGTACTTC. Protein sequence: CASSPGGSGGWYEQYF.

The chain combines TRBV30 with TRBJ1-2; D possibly corresponds to TRBD1 (6 bases). Germline V CDR1 and CDR2: GTSNPN, SVGIG (reference sequence). The CDR3 spans 11 residues. V was trimmed by 3 bases and J by 8 bases, leaving 10 bases between them. The CDR3: CAWSPGEGYTF. The DNA of the CDR3 is TGTGCCTGGAGCCCAGGGGAAGGCTACACCTTC. The full variable domain, with the rest looked up from reference TRBV30 and TRBJ1-2, is SQTIHQWPATLVQPVGSPLSLECTVEGTSNPNLYWYRQAAGRGLQLLFYSVGIGQISSEVPQNLSASRPQDRQFILSSKKLLLSDSGFYLCAWSPGEGYTFGSGTRLTVV.

With regard to this clone: Other nucleotide sequences in the sample specify the same CDR3. The V and J genes are TRBV5-1 and TRBJ1-4; 10 nucleotides match TRBD1. With V trimmed by 3 bases and J by 8 bases, 4 bases remained unmatched. From germline, CDR1 is SGHRS and CDR2 YFSETQ. The CDR3 spans 14 residues. The chain's CDR3 is CASSSGQGVEKLFF. In DNA, the CDR3 is TGCGCCAGCAGCTCAGGACAGGGGGTAGAAAAACTGTTTTTT.

This clone was observed a few times. The chain joins TRBV4-1 to TRBJ2-7, with D possibly being TRBD1 (6 bases). Germline CDR1 and CDR2: MGHRA and YSYEKL. The CDR3 is 15 amino acids. Trimming pared 1 base from V and 6 bases from J, leaving 16 bases between. Written as DNA, the CDR3 is TGCGCCAGCAGCCAAGCCAGTACAGGGTTCGGCGAGCAGTACTTC. Translating gives CASSQASTGFGEQYF.

V gene TRBV7-3 combines with J gene TRBJ2-2; D gene uncertain. Germline CDR1 SGHTA, CDR2 FQGTGA. The V and J ends lost 5 bases and 4 bases respectively, with 8 bases between them. This CDR3 has 13 residues. The CDR3 DNA is TGTGCCAGCAGCCATGGTAGCACCGGGGAGCTGTTTTTT. Its translation is CASSHGSTGELFF.

V is TRBV25-1 and J is TRBJ1-1; 7 bases map to TRBD1. The CDR3 is made up of 14 amino acids. The germline gives CDR1 MGHDK, CDR2 SYGVNS. The trim removed 4 bases at V and 2 bases at J, leaving 4 bases unmatched. The CDR3 is CASSGRQGNTEAFF. In nucleotides, the CDR3 is TGTGCCAGCAGTGGTCGACAGGGAAACACTGAAGCTTTCTTT.

In this sample, this clone turned up a few times. The gene calls are TRBV19 and TRBJ1-6; no definite D call. Germline V gene data show CDR1 as LNHDA and CDR2 as SQIVND (reference sequence). This CDR3 contains 12 residues. V gave up 3 bases and J gave up 11 bases, with 8 bases separating them. CDR3 nucleotides: TGTGCCAGTAGTATCGCGTCTACACCCCTCCACTTT. Its translation: CASSIASTPLHF. The full variable domain, its missing parts supplied by reference TRBV19 and TRBJ1-6, is DGGITQSPKYLFRKEGQNVTLSCEQNLNHDAMYWYRQDPGQGLRLIYYSQIVNDFQKGDIAEGYSVSREKKESFPLTVTSAQKNPTAFYLCASSIASTPLHFGNGTRLTVT.

The rearrangement links TRBV7-9 to TRBJ2-1, with TRBD1 matching over 7 bases. Germline CDR1 and CDR2: SEHNR and FQNEAQ (reference sequence). Trimming took 5 bases from V and 5 from J; bases not matched to a gene: 9. This CDR3 has 15 amino acids. The CDR3 nucleotides are TGTGCCAGCAGCGTACCGGGACAGCCCAACAATGAGCAGTTCTTC. Amino acids: CASSVPGQPNNEQFF. The entire variable domain, with the rest obtained from reference TRBV7-9 and TRBJ2-1, is as follows: DTGVSQNPRHKITKRGQNVTFRCDPISEHNRLYWYRQTLGQGPEFLTYFQNEAQLEKSRLLSDRFSAERPKGSFSTLEIQRTEQGDSAMYLCASSVPGQPNNEQFFGPGTRLTVL.